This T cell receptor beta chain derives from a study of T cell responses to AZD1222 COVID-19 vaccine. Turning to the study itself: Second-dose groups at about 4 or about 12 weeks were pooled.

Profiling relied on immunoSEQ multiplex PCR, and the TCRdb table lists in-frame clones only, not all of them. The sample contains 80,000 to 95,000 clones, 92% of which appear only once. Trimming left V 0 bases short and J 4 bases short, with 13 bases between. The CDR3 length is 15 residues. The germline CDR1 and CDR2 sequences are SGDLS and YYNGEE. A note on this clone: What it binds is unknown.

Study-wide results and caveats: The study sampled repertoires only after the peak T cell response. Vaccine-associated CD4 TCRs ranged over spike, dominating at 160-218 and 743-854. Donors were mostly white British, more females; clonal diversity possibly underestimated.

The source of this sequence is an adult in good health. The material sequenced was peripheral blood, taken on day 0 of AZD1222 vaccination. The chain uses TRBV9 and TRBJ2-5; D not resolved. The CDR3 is CASSVEGTRGETQYF. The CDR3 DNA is TGTGCCAGCAGCGTAGAGGGTACCAGAGGAGAGACCCAGTACTTC.